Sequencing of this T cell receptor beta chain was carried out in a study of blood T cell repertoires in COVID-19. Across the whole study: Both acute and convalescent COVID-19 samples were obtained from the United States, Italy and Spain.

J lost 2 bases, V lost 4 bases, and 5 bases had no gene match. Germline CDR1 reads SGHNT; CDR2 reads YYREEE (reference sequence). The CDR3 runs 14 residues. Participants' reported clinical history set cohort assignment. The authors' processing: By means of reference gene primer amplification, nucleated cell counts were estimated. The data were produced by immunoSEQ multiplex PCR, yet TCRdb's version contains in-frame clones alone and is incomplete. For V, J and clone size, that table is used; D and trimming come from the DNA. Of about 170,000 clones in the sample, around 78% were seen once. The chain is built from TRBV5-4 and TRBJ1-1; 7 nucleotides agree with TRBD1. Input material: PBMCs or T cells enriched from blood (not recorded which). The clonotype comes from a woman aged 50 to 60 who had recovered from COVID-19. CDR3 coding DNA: TGTGCCAGCAGCCTTGGACAGGTCAACACTGAAGCTTTCTTT. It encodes CASSLGQVNTEAFF. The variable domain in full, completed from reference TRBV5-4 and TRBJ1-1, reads ETGVTQSPTHLIKTRGQQVTLRCSSQSGHNTVSWYQQALGQGPQFIFQYYREEENGRGNFPPRFSGLQFPNYSSELNVNALELDDSALYLCASSLGQVNTEAFFGQGTRLTVV.